Listed here are 16 T cell receptor beta chains from one sample, sequenced in a study of PD-1 blockade in mismatch repair-deficient tumors. Assay used: immunoSEQ multiplex PCR; TCRdb lists only in-frame clones, some missing. The table records roughly 79,000 clones, 65% to 85% of them present only once. This sample comprised peripheral blood, obtained 44 weeks after starting pembrolizumab. All receptors derive from an adult with mismatch repair-deficient cancer.

In its sample, this clone was seen once. The rearrangement uses TRBV5-1 and TRBJ2-1, with D perhaps TRBD2 (5 bases). The V end lost 0 bases, the J end lost 10 bases, and 8 bases lay between the germline ends. Germline V gene sequence: CDR1 SGHRS, CDR2 YFSETQ. This CDR3 comprises 12 residues. The CDR3 nucleotides are TGCGCCAGCAGCTTGGTTAGCGACGAGCAGTTCTTC. This sequence encodes CASSLVSDEQFF.

The chain has TRBV18 and TRBJ1-5; D may be TRBD1 (6 bases). This CDR3 is built from 16 residues. Trimming removed 4 bases at V and 6 bases at J, with 19 bases between. Germline values: CDR1 KGHSH, CDR2 LQKENI. The CDR3 DNA sequence: TGTGCCAGCTCACGACTCCCCAGGGGAGGAGGTCAGCCCCAGCATTTT. Translating it yields CASSRLPRGGGQPQHF.

V usage is TRBV27 and J usage is TRBJ2-2, with 8 positions matching TRBD1. The germline CDR1 and CDR2 sequences are MNHEY and SMNVEV (reference sequence). The junction had 8 bases not matched to a gene; V was cut back by 5 bases and J by 0 bases. The CDR3 totals 17 residues. CDR3 in amino acids: CASSPKAQGANTGELFF. The DNA for the CDR3 is TGTGCCAGCAGTCCCAAAGCACAGGGGGCGAACACCGGGGAGCTGTTTTTT.

This clone has more than one count but fewer than ten. The rearrangement uses TRBV7-3 and TRBJ2-7, with D uncertain. The CDR3 consists of 14 residues. Germline CDR1 and CDR2: SGHTA and FQGTGA. Between the trimmed V and J ends, which lost 4 bases and 3 bases, there was a span of 13 bases. CDR3 sequence (DNA): TGTGCCAGCAGCTCTTCCAGGACCGACTACGAGCAGTACTTC. Translation: CASSSSRTDYEQYF.

A few counts support this clone. This sequence joins TRBV9 and TRBJ2-3, with D possibly TRBD1 on 5 matching bases. This CDR3 contains 16 residues. Germline CDR1 reads SGDLS; CDR2 reads YYNGEE. The V end lost 4 bases, the J end lost 1 base, and 16 bases lay between the germline ends. CDR3 nucleotide sequence: TGTGCCAGCAGCCCCAGGAGCGAAGGGGGCACAGATACGCAGTATTTT. It codes for CASSPRSEGGTDTQYF.

J is TRBJ2-3 and V is TRBV5-1; D is ambiguous. Germline lookup yields CDR1 SGHRS and CDR2 YFSETQ. V lost 8 bases, J lost 1 base, and 8 bases lay in between. The CDR3 extends over 12 amino acids. The CDR3 is CASYQGTDTQYF. In nucleotides, the CDR3 is TGCGCCAGTTACCAGGGCACAGATACGCAGTATTTT.

Here the CDR3 reads CAISGPSGNDIQYF. The CDR3 region has the DNA TGTGCCATCAGTGGGCCTAGCGGGAATGACATTCAGTACTTC. The V call is TRBV10-3, the J call TRBJ2-4; TRBD2 matches 9 bases. The CDR3 is made up of 14 amino acids. J gave up 8 bases and V 4 bases, and 6 bases lay outside the gene matches. Germline loops: CDR1 ENHRY, CDR2 SYGVKD.

The chain joins TRBV7-9 to TRBJ2-7; 10 bases map to TRBD2. V gave up 3 bases and J gave up 5 bases; unmatched junction bases: 10. This CDR3 contains 16 residues. CDR1 SEHNR and CDR2 FQNEAQ come from the germline V gene (reference sequence). CDR3 region: CASSLPSGSGVNEQYF. The CDR3 DNA follows: TGTGCCAGCAGCTTGCCTAGCGGGAGTGGTGTAAACGAGCAGTACTTC.

This chain links TRBV7-9 with TRBJ2-6; D possibly corresponds to TRBD2 (6 bases). CDR1 is SEHNR, CDR2 FQNEAQ, per germline (reference sequence). The V end lost 0 bases, the J end lost 3 bases, and 12 bases lay between the germline ends. CDR3 length: 17 residues. The CDR3 region has the DNA TGTGCCAGCAGCTTAGCGCGGGGAGCCGATGGGGCCAACGTCCTGACTTTC. It yields the protein CASSLARGADGANVLTF.

This clone was detected a few times. The chain employs TRBV13 and TRBJ2-5, with D perhaps matching TRBD2 (6 bases). CDR1 and CDR2 from the germline V gene are PRHDT and FYEKMQ (reference sequence). The CDR3 extends over 13 amino acids. The V and J ends lost 8 bases and 2 bases respectively, with 12 bases between them. The CDR3 spells CASSGTDQETQYF. The CDR3 DNA reads as TGTGCCAGCTCCGGGACTGATCAAGAGACCCAGTACTTC.

The chain links TRBV5-1 to TRBJ1-4, with 7 positions matching TRBD1. Looked up from germline, CDR1 is SGHRS and CDR2 is YFSETQ. V lost 5 bases to trimming and J lost 4 bases; unmatched junction nucleotides: 5. CDR3 length: 14 residues. CDR3 region: CASRQGQGNEKLFF. For the CDR3, the DNA is TGCGCCAGCAGACAGGGGCAGGGTAATGAAAAACTGTTTTTT.

This chain uses TRBV9 with TRBJ2-5, with TRBD2 matching over 10 bases. The J call is in doubt because the DNA end fits TRBJ2-7 better. There are 15 residues in the CDR3. Germline-derived CDR1 and CDR2 are SGDLS and YYNGEE. The CDR3 region is CASSASGSENYEQYF. For the CDR3, the DNA is TGTGCCAGCAGCGCTAGCGGGAGTGAGAACTACGAGCAGTACTTC.

This clone was seen a handful of times. This chain links TRBV6-4 with TRBJ2-6, with D unclear. Trimming pared 0 bases from V and 0 bases from J, leaving 3 bases between. The CDR3 consists of 15 residues. Germline V gene sequence: CDR1 MRHNA, CDR2 SNTAGT. The chain's CDR3 is CASSDSHSGANVLTF. CDR3 bases: TGTGCCAGCAGTGACTCCCACTCTGGGGCCAACGTCCTGACTTTC.

The genes are TRBV11-1 and TRBJ2-3, with 10 bases aligning to TRBD1. This CDR3 is built from 16 residues. Germline V gives CDR1 SGHAT, CDR2 FQDESV (reference sequence). Trimming at V came to 5 bases and at J to 2 bases, leaving 7 bases not matched to a gene. In DNA form, the CDR3 reads TGTGCCAGCAGCCCAGACAGGGGGCGCCCCACAGATACGCAGTATTTT. This codes for CASSPDRGRPTDTQYF.

This chain uses TRBV18 with TRBJ2-1, with 7 bases that match TRBD2. J lost 8 bases, V lost 6 bases, and 13 bases had no gene match. The CDR3 runs to 15 residues. The germline gives CDR1 KGHSH, CDR2 LQKENI. CDR3 amino acids: CASSPLGGSVDEQFF. In DNA, the CDR3 is TGTGCCAGCTCTCCTCTTGGCGGGAGTGTCGATGAGCAGTTCTTC.

The CDR3, as DNA: TGTGCCATTCTTTGGGCAAGCTGCTCCTACAATGAGCAGTTCTTC. Encoded protein: CAILWASCSYNEQFF. The chain recombines TRBV21-1 with TRBJ2-1; the D call TRBD1 from the table was never checked on the DNA. TRBV21-1 is noted as a pseudogene. The CDR3 totals 15 residues.